This TCR beta chain was recovered during a study of blood T cell repertoires in COVID-19. Study information: PBMCs, B-cell-depleted T cells, or T cells provided the cDNA or gDNA that made up the material.

Some clones are missing from TCRdb's copy, which holds only in-frame ones; the method was immunoSEQ multiplex PCR. The sample carries roughly 170,000 clones, around nine tenths recorded once. CDR1 and CDR2 from the germline V gene are SNHLY and FYNNEI. J lost 12 bases, V lost 6 bases, and 14 bases had no gene match. This CDR3 has 14 residues. The specimen was peripheral blood. The rearrangement links TRBV2 to TRBJ2-7; 10 bases fit TRBD1. The receptor comes from a woman in her 70s with COVID-19, enrolled during active disease. CDR3: CASRYGTGASWLYF. The CDR3 bases are TGTGCCAGCAGGTACGGGACAGGGGCCTCTTGGCTGTACTTC. The full variable domain, rest sourced from reference TRBV2 and TRBJ2-7, is EPEVTQTPSHQVTQMGQEVILRCVPISNHLYFYWYRQILGQKVEFLVSFYNNEISEKSEIFDDQFSVERPDGSNFTLKIRSTKLEDSAMYFCASRYGTGASWLYFGPGTRLTVT.